This TCR beta chain was documented in a study of blood T cell repertoires in COVID-19. Overall study: Spain, Italy and the United States supplied samples that represented acute and convalescent COVID-19. In each case, the material was cDNA or gDNA derived from T cells, B-cell-depleted T cells, or PBMCs.

As handled by the study authors: Reference gene primer amplification in the assay estimated nucleated cell counts. Sequencing used immunoSEQ multiplex PCR; TCRdb keeps in-frame clones, though not all of them. V and J calls and clone size come straight from that table; D and trimming were deduced from the DNA. The table includes over 120,000 clones, 75% to 90% detected once. The ends were cut back, 7 bases at V and 3 bases at J, with 11 bases in the middle. Looked up from germline, CDR1 is SGDLS and CDR2 is YYNGEE. This CDR3 is 13 amino acids long. The rearrangement joins TRBV9 to TRBJ2-1, with a possible D match to TRBD1 (6 bases). Sequenced input: peripheral blood. The source of this sequence is a man in his fifties or sixties with active or convalescent COVID-19. CDR3 residues: CASAGTFYNEQFF. CDR3 bases: TGTGCCAGCGCCGGGACATTCTACAATGAGCAGTTCTTC.